The 18 T cell receptor beta chains reported below all come from one sample, sequenced in a study of cytomegalovirus exposure and HLA in healthy donors. Using immunoSEQ multiplex PCR, the repertoire was profiled, and TCRdb retains in-frame clones only, with some absent. The sample gives some 170,000 clones, about 85% of which show up once; around 2.4% is in the top ten. Sequencing was done on a sample of PBMCs. All receptors derive from a man aged 25 to 45 in good health and CMV-seropositive.

The rearrangement uses TRBV19 and TRBJ1-1, with 8 bases that match TRBD1. The CDR3 runs to 15 residues. The trim removed 3 bases at V and 5 bases at J, leaving 8 bases unmatched. CDR1 and CDR2 (germline): LNHDA, SQIVND (reference sequence). The CDR3 spells CASSISGGGNTEAFF. The CDR3 DNA reads as TGTGCCAGTAGTATTTCAGGGGGCGGGAATACTGAAGCTTTCTTT. Filled out from reference TRBV19 and TRBJ1-1, the complete variable domain reads DGGITQSPKYLFRKEGQNVTLSCEQNLNHDAMYWYRQDPGQGLRLIYYSQIVNDFQKGDIAEGYSVSREKKESFPLTVTSAQKNPTAFYLCASSISGGGNTEAFFGQGTRLTVV.

The CDR3 protein is CASSHREGTEAFF. In nucleotides, the CDR3 is TGCGCCAGCAGCCACCGGGAGGGGACTGAAGCTTTCTTT. This rearrangement joins TRBV5-1 to TRBJ1-1, with a weak D call TRBD1 (5 bases). Per germline, CDR1 SGHRS and CDR2 YFSETQ. V was cut by 4 bases and J by 5 bases, with 12 bases left in between. The length of the CDR3 is 13 residues.

The CDR3 sequence is CASRAGGSGANVLTF. CDR3 bases: TGTGCCAGCAGAGCAGGGGGCTCTGGGGCCAACGTCCTGACTTTC. This chain uses TRBV7-3 with TRBJ2-6; 7 bases map to TRBD1. The trim removed 6 bases at V and 0 bases at J, leaving 2 bases unmatched. This CDR3 has 15 residues. Germline V gene lookup returns CDR1 SGHTA and CDR2 FQGTGA.

This chain joins TRBV10-3 and TRBJ1-3; a possible D gene is TRBD1 (6 bases). Germline V lookup: CDR1 ENHRY, CDR2 SYGVKD. This CDR3 is 17 amino acids long. Trimming shortened V by 6 bases and J by 0 bases, and 18 bases separated the two germline ends. Here the CDR3 reads CAISLPGHTPSGNTIYF. The CDR3 coding sequence is TGTGCCATCAGCCTACCGGGACACACTCCCTCTGGAAACACCATATATTTT.

The J gene is TRBJ2-2, the V gene TRBV7-6; the match to TRBD1 covers 10 bases. The CDR3 is 15 residues long. CDR1 is SGHVS, CDR2 FNYEAQ, per germline. J was trimmed by 3 bases and V by 6 bases; bases with no gene match: 4. CDR3: CASRRQGADTGELFF. CDR3 nucleotides: TGTGCCAGCAGAAGACAGGGGGCCGACACCGGGGAGCTGTTTTTT.

This chain joins TRBV6-5 and TRBJ1-6; a weak D match, TRBD1 (5 bases). This CDR3 comprises 14 residues. The V end lost 2 bases, the J end lost 7 bases, and 9 bases lay between the germline ends. Germline assignment: CDR1 MNHEY and CDR2 SVGAGI. The CDR3 sequence: CASSYDRPNSPLHF. In nucleotides, the CDR3 is TGTGCCAGCAGTTACGACAGACCAAATTCACCCCTCCACTTT.

The V call is TRBV4-2, the J call TRBJ2-7; 7 nucleotides align to TRBD2. The V gene end was trimmed by 0 bases and the J gene end by 3 bases; junction bases not matched to a gene: 11. Per germline, CDR1 LGHNA and CDR2 YNFKEQ. There are 17 residues in the CDR3. CDR3: CASSQDPPRRGSYEQYF. CDR3 nucleotide sequence: TGTGCCAGCAGCCAAGACCCGCCCAGGCGGGGGAGCTACGAGCAGTACTTC.

The chain links TRBV27 to TRBJ1-4; 7 bases are a match to TRBD1. The CDR3 spans 14 residues. The trim removed 2 bases at V and 8 bases at J, leaving 5 bases unmatched. Germline values: CDR1 MNHEY, CDR2 SMNVEV (reference sequence). The CDR3 here is CASSLKGAREKLFF. For the CDR3, the DNA is TGTGCCAGCAGTTTAAAGGGGGCGCGCGAAAAACTGTTTTTT.

J is TRBJ1-2 and V is TRBV7-2, with TRBD1 matching over 7 bases. The germline gives CDR1 SGHTA, CDR2 FQGNSA. CDR3 length: 15 residues. J lost 4 bases, V lost 3 bases, and 8 bases had no gene match. CDR3 in DNA: TGTGCCAGCAGCTTCGACAGGGAGCCCTCCTATGGCTACACCTTC. This translates into CASSFDREPSYGYTF.

The rearrangement links TRBV4-3 to TRBJ2-1, with D uncertain. Germline CDR1 is LGHNA and CDR2 is YSLEER. V was cut by 0 bases and J by 8 bases, with 14 bases left in between. The CDR3 length is 15 residues. The CDR3 nucleotides are TGCGCCAGCAGCCAAGACCGCGGAAAACTCCATGAGCAGTTCTTC. Amino acid sequence: CASSQDRGKLHEQFF.

The chain employs TRBV7-2 and TRBJ1-5; D uncertain. CDR3 length: 14 residues. CDR1 is SGHTA and CDR2 is FQGNSA in the germline V gene. V was pared by 4 bases and J by 3 bases, with 10 bases between. The CDR3, as DNA: TGTGCCAGCAGCTCGTGGGCCTACAATCAGCCCCAGCATTTT. Protein sequence: CASSSWAYNQPQHF.

V and J are TRBV7-2 and TRBJ2-2; 10 positions match TRBD2. CDR1 and CDR2 from the germline V gene are SGHTA and FQGNSA. CDR3 length: 17 amino acids. Trimming removed 3 bases from V and 2 bases from J; junction bases left unmatched: 6. The chain's CDR3 is CASSFSSGGVNTGELFF. As DNA, the CDR3 is TGTGCCAGCAGCTTCTCTAGCGGGGGCGTAAACACCGGGGAGCTGTTTTTT.

V and J are TRBV4-3 and TRBJ2-3, with TRBD1 matching over 9 bases. CDR1 and CDR2 (germline): LGHNA, YSLEER. V was clipped by 0 bases and J by 0 bases; unmatched bases: 1. This CDR3 has 16 amino acids. CDR3 sequence reads: CASSQEGTGSTDTQYF. CDR3 in DNA: TGCGCCAGCAGCCAAGAGGGGACAGGGAGCACAGATACGCAGTATTTT.

The chain uses TRBV11-3 and TRBJ2-7; 7 bases match TRBD1. Looked up from germline, CDR1 is SGHNT and CDR2 is YENEEA. V shed 4 bases and J 3 bases; nucleotides not matched to a gene: 9. The CDR3 runs to 15 residues. The CDR3: CASSSRGQEDYEQYF. CDR3 DNA sequence: TGTGCCAGCAGCTCAAGAGGACAGGAAGACTACGAGCAGTACTTC.

As to this clone: One end of the junction does not line up with germline, which may come from a read error. The chain has TRBV7-7 and TRBJ2-3; 7 nucleotides line up with TRBD2. CDR1 SSHAT and CDR2 FNYEAQ come from the germline V gene (reference sequence). This CDR3 has 14 residues. CDR3 in DNA: TGTGCTAGCAGCCGGACTAGTAGAACAGATACGCAGTATTTT. Encoded protein: CASSRTSRTDTQYF.

The chain joins TRBV15 to TRBJ1-5; D perhaps matches TRBD1 (5 bases). Germline V gene sequence: CDR1 LNHNV, CDR2 YYDKDF (reference sequence). CDR3 length: 14 residues. The ends were cut back, 0 bases at V and 11 bases at J, with 14 bases in the middle. CDR3 DNA sequence: TGTGCCACCAGCAGAGATTATTTTACGGGGGCCCAGCATTTT. It is translated as CATSRDYFTGAQHF.

This chain connects TRBV25-1 to TRBJ2-7; D remains ambiguous. V gave up 3 bases and J gave up 0 bases, with 6 bases separating them. CDR3 length equals 13 residues. Germline V lookup: CDR1 MGHDK, CDR2 SYGVNS. In DNA, the CDR3 is TGTGCCAGCAGTGACCCGAGCTCCTACGAGCAGTACTTC. It is translated as CASSDPSSYEQYF.

The chain links TRBV9 to TRBJ1-4, with TRBD1 as a possible D gene (6 bases). In germline, CDR1 is SGDLS, CDR2 YYNGEE. V dropped 4 bases and J dropped 7 bases, with 20 bases sitting between them. The CDR3 has 16 residues. CDR3: CASSLGSGGRSEKLFF. The CDR3 coding sequence is TGTGCCAGCAGCCTGGGTTCGGGGGGCCGCAGTGAAAAACTGTTTTTT.